This T cell receptor (beta chain) was obtained from a study of neurological immune-mediated disorders. Study observations and caveats: Private repertoires in all groups were suggested by the absence of shared CDR3 amino acid sequences among expanded clones across subjects. Healthy controls had more TCR clonal expansion than multiple sclerosis, which showed the least, whereas HTLV-1-associated myelopathy showed the most.

The CDR3 sequence is 14 residues long. Trimming left V 1 base short and J 6 bases short, with 7 bases between. CDR1 is LGHDT and CDR2 is YNNKEL in the germline V gene (reference sequence). About this clonotype itself: Its antigen is undetermined. A clone one base away is much larger, so this may be a read error. The CDR3 carries no conserved terminal phenylalanine or tryptophan, so it likely arises from a read error.

Synthesis of cDNA used 5'RACE (with 10-nucleotide random UMIs). MiXCR, run by TCRdb on the 5' RACE reads, gives a single entry per CDR3 protein. The sample has roughly 100,000 distinct CDR3 sequences, about 10% seen once; the top ten hold approximately 3.1%. Time point noted: longitudinal time-point 3. The sequence came from a female donor with HTLV-1-associated myelopathy (HAM/TSP). This chain uses TRBV3-1 with TRBJ1-6, with D possibly being TRBD1 (5 bases). The specimen sequenced was PBMCs. The CDR3 protein is CASSQGGFNSPLHS. CDR3 DNA sequence: TGTGCCAGCAGCCAAGGGGGGTTTAATTCACCCCTCCACTCT.